This T cell receptor beta chain was sequenced in a study of blood T cell repertoires in COVID-19. About the study: The cDNA or gDNA used as material had been derived from T cells, B-cell-depleted T cells, or PBMCs.

Sequencing used immunoSEQ multiplex PCR; TCRdb keeps in-frame clones, though not all of them. Counted here are 200,000 to 300,000 clones, around 80% occurring once; the ten biggest clones make up 2% to 2.5%. The CDR3 sequence is 16 residues long. The germline V gene encodes CDR1 MNHNY and CDR2 SVGAGI (reference sequence). Trimming at V came to 6 bases and at J to 5 bases, leaving 12 bases not matched to a gene. Source material: peripheral blood. The TCR comes from a man between 40 and 49 years old who had recovered from COVID-19. J is TRBJ2-3 and V is TRBV6-6, with 9 nucleotides matching TRBD2. The CDR3 loop reads CASSPTGGGARDTQYF. In nucleotides, the CDR3 is TGTGCCAGCAGCCCCACAGGCGGGGGGGCCCGAGATACGCAGTATTTT.